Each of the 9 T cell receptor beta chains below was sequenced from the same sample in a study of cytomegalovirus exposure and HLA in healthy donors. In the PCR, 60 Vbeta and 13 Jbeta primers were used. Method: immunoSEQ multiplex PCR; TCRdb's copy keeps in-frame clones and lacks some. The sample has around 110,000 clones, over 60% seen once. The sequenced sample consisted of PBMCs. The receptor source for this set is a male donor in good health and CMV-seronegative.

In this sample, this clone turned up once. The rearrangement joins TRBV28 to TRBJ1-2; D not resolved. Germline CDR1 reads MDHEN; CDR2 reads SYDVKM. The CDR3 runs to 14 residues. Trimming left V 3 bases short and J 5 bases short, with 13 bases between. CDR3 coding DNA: TGTGCCAGCAGTTTCTGGAGGGCCCCGTATGGCTACACCTTC. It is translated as CASSFWRAPYGYTF.

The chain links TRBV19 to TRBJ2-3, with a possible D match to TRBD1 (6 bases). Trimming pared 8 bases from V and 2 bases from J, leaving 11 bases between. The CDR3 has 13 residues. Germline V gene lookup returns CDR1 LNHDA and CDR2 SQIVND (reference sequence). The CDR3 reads CASATGFTDTQYF. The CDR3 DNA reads TGTGCCAGTGCAACAGGGTTCACAGATACGCAGTATTTT.

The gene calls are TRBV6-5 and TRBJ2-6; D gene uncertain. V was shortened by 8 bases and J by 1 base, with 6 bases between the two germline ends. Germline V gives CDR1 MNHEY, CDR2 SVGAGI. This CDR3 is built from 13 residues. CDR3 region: CASRGSGANVLTF. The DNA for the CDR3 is TGTGCCAGCCGAGGATCTGGGGCCAACGTCCTGACTTTC.

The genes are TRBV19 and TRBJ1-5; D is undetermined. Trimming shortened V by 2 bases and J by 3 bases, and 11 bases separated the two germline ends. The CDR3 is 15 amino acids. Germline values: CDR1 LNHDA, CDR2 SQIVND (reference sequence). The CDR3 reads CASSIQAPYNQPQHF. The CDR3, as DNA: TGTGCCAGTAGTATACAGGCCCCCTACAATCAGCCCCAGCATTTT.

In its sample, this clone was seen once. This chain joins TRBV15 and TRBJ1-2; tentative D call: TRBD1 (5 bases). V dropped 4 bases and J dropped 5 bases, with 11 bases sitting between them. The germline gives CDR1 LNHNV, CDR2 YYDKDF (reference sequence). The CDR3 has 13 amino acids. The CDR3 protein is CATSTSAGYGYTF. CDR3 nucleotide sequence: TGTGCCACCAGCACTTCAGCAGGGTATGGCTACACCTTC.

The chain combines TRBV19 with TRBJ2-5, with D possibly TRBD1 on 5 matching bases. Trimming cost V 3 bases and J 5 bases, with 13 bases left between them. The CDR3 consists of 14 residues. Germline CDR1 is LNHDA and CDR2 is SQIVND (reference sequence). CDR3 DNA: TGTGCCAGTAGTATCCAGGGCCGACGGGAGACCCAGTACTTC. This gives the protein CASSIQGRRETQYF.

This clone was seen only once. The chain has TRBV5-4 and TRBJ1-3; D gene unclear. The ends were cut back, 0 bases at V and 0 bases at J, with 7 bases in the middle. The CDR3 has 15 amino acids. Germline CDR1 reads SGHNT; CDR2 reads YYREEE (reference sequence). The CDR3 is CASSLAGNSGNTIYF. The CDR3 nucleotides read TGTGCCAGCAGCTTGGCGGGAAACTCTGGAAACACCATATATTTT.

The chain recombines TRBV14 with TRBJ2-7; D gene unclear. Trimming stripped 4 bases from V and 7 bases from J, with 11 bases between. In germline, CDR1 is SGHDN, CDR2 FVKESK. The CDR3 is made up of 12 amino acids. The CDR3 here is CASSPSPREQYF. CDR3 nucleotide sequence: TGTGCCAGCAGCCCTTCCCCCCGGGAGCAGTACTTC.

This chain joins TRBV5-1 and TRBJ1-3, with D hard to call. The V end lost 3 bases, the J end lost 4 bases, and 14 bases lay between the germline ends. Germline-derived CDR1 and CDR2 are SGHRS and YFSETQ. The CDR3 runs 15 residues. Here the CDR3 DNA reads TGCGCCAGCAGCTCGGACCCTAGCAAGGGAAACACCATATATTTT. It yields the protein CASSSDPSKGNTIYF.